This T cell receptor (beta chain) was observed in a study of OX40 agonist ivuxolimab in advanced cancers. The protocol was immunoSEQ multiplex PCR, while the TCRdb copy is restricted to in-frame clones and leaves out a portion. The sample shows about 48,000 clones, 85% to 90% of them seen only once. Germline V gene sequence: CDR1 LNHDA, CDR2 SQIVND (reference sequence). V trimming: 6 bases; J trimming: 3 bases; junction bases outside the gene matches: 3. The CDR3 totals 13 residues. This clonotype was sampled from an adult with an advanced solid tumor such as melanoma, head and neck, liver or kidney cancer. This sample comprised CD4+ or CD8+ T cells sorted from blood, obtained in a trial of the OX40 agonist ivuxolimab. The gene calls are TRBV19 and TRBJ2-3; 7 bases are a match to TRBD2. CDR3 loop: CASRWGGTDTQYF. The CDR3 DNA reads as TGTGCCAGTAGATGGGGAGGGACAGATACGCAGTATTTT.